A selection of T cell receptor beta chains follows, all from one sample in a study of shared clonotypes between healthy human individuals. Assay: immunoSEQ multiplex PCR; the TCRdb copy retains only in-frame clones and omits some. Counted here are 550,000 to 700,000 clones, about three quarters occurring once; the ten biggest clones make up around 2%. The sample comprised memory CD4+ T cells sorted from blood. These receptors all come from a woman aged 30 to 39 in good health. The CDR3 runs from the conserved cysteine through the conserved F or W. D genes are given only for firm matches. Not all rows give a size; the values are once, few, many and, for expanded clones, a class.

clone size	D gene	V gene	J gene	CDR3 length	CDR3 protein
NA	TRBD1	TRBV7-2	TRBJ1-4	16	CASSRTGWSTNEKLFF
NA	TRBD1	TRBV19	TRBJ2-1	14	CASSRGTGKDEQFF
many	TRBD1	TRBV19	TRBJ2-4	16	CASSRQGALAKNIQYF
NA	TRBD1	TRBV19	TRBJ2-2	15	CATRGRTGDTGELFF
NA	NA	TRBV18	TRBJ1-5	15	CASSPPGVGEQPQHF
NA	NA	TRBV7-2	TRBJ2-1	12	CASSFTYNEQFF
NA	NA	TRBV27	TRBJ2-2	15	CASSLQGQPPGELFF
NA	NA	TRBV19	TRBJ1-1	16	CASRSPMTTPGAEAFF
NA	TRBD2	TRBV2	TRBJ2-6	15	CASSQRGTGANVLTF
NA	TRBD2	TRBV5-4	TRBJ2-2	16	CASSWGGSSRTGELFF
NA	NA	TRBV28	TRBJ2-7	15	CASSLYSGNAYEQYF
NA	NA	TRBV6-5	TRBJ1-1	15	CASRDPRAVNTEAFF
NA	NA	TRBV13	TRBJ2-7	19	CASSLGLGPWQGSTYEQYF
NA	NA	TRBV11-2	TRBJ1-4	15	CASSAPTGSNEKLFF
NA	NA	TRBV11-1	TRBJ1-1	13	CASSVGLNTEAFF
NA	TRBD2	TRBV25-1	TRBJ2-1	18	CASSDPTQASGRYDEQFF
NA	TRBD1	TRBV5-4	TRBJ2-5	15	CASSFPGQGLETQYF
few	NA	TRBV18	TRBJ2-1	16	CAIAPFRGDILNEQFF
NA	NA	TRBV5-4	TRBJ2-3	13	CASSLEITDTQYF
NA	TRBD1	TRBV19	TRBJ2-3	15	CASSMDRDGADTQYF
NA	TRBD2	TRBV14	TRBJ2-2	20	CASSQGGLAARSRLSGELFF
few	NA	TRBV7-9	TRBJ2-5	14	CASSRALGQETQYF